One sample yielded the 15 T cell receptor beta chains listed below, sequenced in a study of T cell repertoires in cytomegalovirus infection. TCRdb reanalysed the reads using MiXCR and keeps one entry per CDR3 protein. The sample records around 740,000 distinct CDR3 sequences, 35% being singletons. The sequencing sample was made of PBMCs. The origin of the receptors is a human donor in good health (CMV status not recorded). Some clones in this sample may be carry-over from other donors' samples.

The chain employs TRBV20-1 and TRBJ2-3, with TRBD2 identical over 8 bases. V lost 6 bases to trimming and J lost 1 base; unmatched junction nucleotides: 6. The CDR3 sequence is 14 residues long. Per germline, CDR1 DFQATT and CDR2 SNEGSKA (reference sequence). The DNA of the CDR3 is TGCAGTGCCAAAAGCGGGAGAGGCACAGATACGCAGTATTTT. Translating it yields CSAKSGRGTDTQYF.

The CDR3 here is CAITDRGTSGRGNTDTQYF. CDR3 DNA: TGTGCCATCACCGACCGGGGGACTAGCGGGAGGGGGAACACAGATACGCAGTATTTT. The chain recombines TRBV10-3 with TRBJ2-3, with 16 bases aligning to TRBD2. Germline CDR1 is ENHRY and CDR2 is SYGVKD. The ends lost 7 bases at V and 2 bases at J; junction bases unmatched: 12. This CDR3 region has 19 residues.

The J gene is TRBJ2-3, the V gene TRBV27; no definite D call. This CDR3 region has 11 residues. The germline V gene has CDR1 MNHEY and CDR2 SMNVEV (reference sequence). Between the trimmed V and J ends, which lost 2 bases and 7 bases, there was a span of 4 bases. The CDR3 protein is CASSLGNTQYF. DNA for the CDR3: TGTGCCAGCAGTTTAGGCAATACGCAGTATTTT.

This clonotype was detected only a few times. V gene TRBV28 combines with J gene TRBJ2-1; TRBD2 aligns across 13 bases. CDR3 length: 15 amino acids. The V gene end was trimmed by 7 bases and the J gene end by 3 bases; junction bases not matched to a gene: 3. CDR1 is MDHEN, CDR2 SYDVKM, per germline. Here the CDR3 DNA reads TGTGCCAGCAAATGGACTAGCGGGAGCTACAATGAGCAGTTCTTC. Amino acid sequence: CASKWTSGSYNEQFF.

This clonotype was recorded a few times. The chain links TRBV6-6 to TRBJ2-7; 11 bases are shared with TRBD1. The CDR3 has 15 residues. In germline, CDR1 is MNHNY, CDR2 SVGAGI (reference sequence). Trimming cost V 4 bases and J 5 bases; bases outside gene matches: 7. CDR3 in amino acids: CASSWKGTGGHEQYF. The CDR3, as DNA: TGTGCCAGCAGTTGGAAGGGGACAGGGGGACACGAGCAGTACTTC.

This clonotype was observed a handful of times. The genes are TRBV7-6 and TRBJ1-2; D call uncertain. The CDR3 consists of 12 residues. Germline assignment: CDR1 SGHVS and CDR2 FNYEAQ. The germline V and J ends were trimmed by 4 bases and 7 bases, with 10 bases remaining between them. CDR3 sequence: CASSSGITGYTF. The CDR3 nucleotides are TGTGCCAGCAGCTCTGGTATAACTGGCTACACCTTC. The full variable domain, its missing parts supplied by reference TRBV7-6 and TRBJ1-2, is GAGVSQSPRYKVTKRGQDVALRCDPISGHVSLYWYRQALGQGPEFLTYFNYEAQQDKSGLPNDRFSAERPEGSISTLTIQRTEQRDSAMYRCASSSGITGYTFGSGTRLTVV.

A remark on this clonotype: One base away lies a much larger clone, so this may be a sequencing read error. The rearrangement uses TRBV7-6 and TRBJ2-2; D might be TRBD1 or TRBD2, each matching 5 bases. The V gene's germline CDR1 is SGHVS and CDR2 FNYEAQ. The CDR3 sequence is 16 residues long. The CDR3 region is CASSLAGGPGTGEQFF. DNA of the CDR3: TGTGCCAGCAGCTTAGCTGGGGGACCTGGGACCGGGGAGCAGTTTTTT.

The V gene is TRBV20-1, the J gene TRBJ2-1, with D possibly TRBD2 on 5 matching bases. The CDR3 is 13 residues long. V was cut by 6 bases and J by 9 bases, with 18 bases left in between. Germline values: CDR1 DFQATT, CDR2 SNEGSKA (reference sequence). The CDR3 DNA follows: TGCAGTGCCCCGGCGGGCTCCCTGGGTGAGCAGTTCTTC. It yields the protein CSAPAGSLGEQFF.

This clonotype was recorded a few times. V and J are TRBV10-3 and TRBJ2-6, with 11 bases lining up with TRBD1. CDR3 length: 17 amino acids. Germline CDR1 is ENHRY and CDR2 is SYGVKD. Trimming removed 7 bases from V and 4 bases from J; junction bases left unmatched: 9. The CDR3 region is CAITRGTGGSGANVLTF. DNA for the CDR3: TGTGCCATCACCCGCGGGACAGGGGGATCGGGGGCCAACGTCCTGACTTTC.

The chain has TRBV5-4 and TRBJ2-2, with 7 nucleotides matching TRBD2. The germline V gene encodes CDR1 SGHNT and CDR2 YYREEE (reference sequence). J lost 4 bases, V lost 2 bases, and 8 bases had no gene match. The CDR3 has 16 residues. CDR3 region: CASSLPGLGGTGELFF. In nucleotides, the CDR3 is TGTGCCAGCAGCTTACCAGGACTAGGCGGCACCGGGGAGCTGTTTTTT.

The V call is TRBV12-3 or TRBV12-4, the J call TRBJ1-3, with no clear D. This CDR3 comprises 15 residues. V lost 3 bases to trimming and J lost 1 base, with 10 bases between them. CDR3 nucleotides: TGTGCCAGCAGTTTCGGAGACACATCTGGAAACACCATATATTTT. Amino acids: CASSFGDTSGNTIYF.

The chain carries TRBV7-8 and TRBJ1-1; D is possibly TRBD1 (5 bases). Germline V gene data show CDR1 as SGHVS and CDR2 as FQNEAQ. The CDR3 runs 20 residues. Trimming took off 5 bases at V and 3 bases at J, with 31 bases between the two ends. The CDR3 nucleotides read TGTGCCAGCAGCCCCCTGGCAGGGCAGGCGCGTCTGTCGTTGGACACTGAAGCTTTCTTT. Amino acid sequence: CASSPLAGQARLSLDTEAFF.

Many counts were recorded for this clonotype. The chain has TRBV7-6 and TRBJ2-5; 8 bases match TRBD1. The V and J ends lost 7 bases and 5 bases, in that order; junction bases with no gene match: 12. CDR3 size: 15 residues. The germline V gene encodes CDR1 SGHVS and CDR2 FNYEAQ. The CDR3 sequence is CASTDRGRGWETQYF. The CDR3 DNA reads TGTGCCAGCACCGACAGGGGACGAGGCTGGGAGACCCAGTACTTC.

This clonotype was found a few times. CDR3 DNA: TGTGCCAGCAAAGGGGGGCAAGGTGGCTACACCTTC. Amino acids: CASKGGQGGYTF. The chain uses TRBV27 and TRBJ1-2; D is perhaps TRBD1 (6 bases). The CDR3 contains 12 residues. The V and J ends lost 7 bases and 7 bases respectively, with 13 bases between them. Germline loops: CDR1 MNHEY, CDR2 SMNVEV (reference sequence).

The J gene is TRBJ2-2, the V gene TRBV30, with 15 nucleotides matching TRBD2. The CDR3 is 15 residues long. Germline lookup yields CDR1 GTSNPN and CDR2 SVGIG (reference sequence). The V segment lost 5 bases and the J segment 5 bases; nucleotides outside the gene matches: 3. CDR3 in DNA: TGTGCCTGGGGGACTAGCGGGGGGCAAACCGGGGAGCTGTTTTTT. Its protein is CAWGTSGGQTGELFF.